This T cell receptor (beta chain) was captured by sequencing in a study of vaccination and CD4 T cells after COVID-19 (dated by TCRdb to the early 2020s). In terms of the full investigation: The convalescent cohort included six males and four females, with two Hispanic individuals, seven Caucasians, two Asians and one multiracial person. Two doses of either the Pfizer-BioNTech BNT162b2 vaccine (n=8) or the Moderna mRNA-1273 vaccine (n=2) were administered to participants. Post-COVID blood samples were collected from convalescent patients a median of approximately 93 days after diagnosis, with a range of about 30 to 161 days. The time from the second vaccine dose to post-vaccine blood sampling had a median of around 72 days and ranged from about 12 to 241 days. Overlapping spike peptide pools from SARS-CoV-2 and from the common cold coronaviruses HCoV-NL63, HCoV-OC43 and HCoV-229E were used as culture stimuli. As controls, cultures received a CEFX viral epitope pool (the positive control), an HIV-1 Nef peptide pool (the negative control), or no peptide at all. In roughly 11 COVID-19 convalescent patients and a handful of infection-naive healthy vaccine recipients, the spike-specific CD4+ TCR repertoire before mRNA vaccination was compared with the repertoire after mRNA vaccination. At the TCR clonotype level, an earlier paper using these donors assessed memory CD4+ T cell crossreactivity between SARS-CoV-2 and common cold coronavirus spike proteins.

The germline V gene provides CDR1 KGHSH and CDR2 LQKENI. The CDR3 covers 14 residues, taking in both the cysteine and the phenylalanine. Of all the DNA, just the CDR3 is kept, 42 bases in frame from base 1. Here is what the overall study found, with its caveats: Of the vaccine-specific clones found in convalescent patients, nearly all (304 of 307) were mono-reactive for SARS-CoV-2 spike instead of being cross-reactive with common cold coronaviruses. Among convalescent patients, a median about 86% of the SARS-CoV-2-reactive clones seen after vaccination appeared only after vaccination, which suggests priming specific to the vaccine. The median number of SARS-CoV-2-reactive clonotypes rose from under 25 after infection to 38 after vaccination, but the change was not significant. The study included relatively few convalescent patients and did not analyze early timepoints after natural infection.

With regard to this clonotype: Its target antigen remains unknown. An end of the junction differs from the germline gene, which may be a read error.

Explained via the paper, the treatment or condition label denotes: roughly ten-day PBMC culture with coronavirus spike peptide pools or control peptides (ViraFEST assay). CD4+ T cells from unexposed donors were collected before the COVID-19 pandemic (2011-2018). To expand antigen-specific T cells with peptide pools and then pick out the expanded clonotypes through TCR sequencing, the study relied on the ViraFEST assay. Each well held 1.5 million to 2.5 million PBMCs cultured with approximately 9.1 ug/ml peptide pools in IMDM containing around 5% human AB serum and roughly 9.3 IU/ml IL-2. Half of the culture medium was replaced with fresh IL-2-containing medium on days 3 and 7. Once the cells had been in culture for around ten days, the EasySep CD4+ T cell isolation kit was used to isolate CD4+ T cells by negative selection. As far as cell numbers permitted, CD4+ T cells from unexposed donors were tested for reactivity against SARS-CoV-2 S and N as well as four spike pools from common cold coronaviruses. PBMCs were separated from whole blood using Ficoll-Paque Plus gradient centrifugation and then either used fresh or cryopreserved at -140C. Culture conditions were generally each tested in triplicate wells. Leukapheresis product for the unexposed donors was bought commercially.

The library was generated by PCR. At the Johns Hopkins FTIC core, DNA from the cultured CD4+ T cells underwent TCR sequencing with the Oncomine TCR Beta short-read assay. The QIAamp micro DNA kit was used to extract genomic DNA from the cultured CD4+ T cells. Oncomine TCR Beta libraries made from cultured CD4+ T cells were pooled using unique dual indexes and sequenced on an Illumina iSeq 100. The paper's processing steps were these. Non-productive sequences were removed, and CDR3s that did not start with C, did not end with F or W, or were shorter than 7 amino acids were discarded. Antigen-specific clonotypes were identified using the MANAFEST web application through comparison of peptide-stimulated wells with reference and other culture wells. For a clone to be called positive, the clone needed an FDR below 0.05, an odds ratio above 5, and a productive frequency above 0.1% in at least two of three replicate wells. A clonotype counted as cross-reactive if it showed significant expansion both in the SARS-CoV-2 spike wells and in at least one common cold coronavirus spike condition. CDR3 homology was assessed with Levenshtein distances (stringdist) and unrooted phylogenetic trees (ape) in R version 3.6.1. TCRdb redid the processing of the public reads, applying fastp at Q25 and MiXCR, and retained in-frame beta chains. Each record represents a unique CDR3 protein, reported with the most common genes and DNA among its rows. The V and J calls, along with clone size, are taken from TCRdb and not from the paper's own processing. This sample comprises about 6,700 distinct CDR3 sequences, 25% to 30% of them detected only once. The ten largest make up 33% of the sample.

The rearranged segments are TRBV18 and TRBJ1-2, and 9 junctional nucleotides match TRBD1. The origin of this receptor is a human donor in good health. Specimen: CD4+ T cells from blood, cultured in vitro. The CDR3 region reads CASSPPQGAFGYTF. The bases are TGTGCCAGCTCGCCACCACAGGGGGCATTCGGCTACACCTTC. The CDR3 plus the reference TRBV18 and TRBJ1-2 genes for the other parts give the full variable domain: NAGVMQNPRHLVRRRGQEARLRCSPMKGHSHVYWYRQLPEEGLKFMVYLQKENIIDESGMPKERFSAEFPKEGPSILRIQQVVRGDSAAYFCASSPPQGAFGYTFGSGTRLTVV.